This is a list of T cell receptor beta chains from one sample in a study of OX40 agonist ivuxolimab in advanced cancers. Here immunoSEQ multiplex PCR was the method, and the copy in TCRdb shows in-frame clones only, minus some. The sample lists about 65,000 clones, around nine tenths seen once, with approximately 0.39% in the top ten. The source material was CD4+ or CD8+ T cells sorted from blood, sampled in a trial of the OX40 agonist ivuxolimab. These receptors were collected from an adult with an advanced solid tumor such as melanoma, head and neck, liver or kidney cancer. Each CDR3 is given without its conserved first and last residue. The D gene is left open where the match is weak.

. | TRBJ2-7 | TRBV25-1 | 9 | ASSRVHEQY
. | TRBJ2-5 | TRBV11-2 | 13 | ASSLFTGTGETQY
TRBD2 | TRBJ2-1 | TRBV6-5 | 13 | ASSSRTLTGGEQF
. | TRBJ1-1 | TRBV18 | 14 | ASSERTFPVEEEAF
TRBD1 | TRBJ2-7 | TRBV6-1 | 12 | ASRFRDRGHEQY
TRBD1 | TRBJ1-5 | TRBV5-3 | 15 | ARSLAASTGGDQPQH
TRBD1 | TRBJ1-3 | TRBV5-8 | 11 | ASSYRGGNTIY
TRBD1 | TRBJ2-7 | TRBV6-5 | 13 | ASSSSDRYSYEQY
. | TRBJ1-1 | TRBV6-6 | 14 | ASKDWGFRGNTEAF
. | TRBJ2-3 | TRBV7-2 | 12 | ASSFRDRTDTQY
. | TRBJ2-2 | TRBV29-1 | 11 | SVVRGLTGELF
. | TRBJ2-7 | TRBV11-3 | 10 | ASSLYQGEQY
TRBD1 | TRBJ1-2 | TRBV5-6 | 12 | ASSREGGRGGYT
. | TRBJ1-5 | TRBV5-5 | 12 | ASSPVDGNQPQH
TRBD1 | TRBJ2-5 | TRBV5-1 | 13 | ASSLGWTGRETQY
. | TRBJ1-5 | TRBV6-6 | 13 | ASSYGRGRNQPQH